One T cell receptor (beta chain) is described in this entry. What it binds is unknown. The record originates from a study of cytomegalovirus exposure and HLA in healthy donors. Study conclusions and caveats: Evidence from a later analysis indicated that most CMV-associated TCR beta chains looked HLA-restricted. In a later analysis, a missense DCLRE1C variant was linked to TCR beta V- and J-gene trimming. The study reported that TCR beta sequences accurately predicted HLA-A and HLA-B alleles in most subjects.

The study ran its PCR with 60 Vbeta and 13 Jbeta primers. The repertoire was sequenced with immunoSEQ multiplex PCR; TCRdb's copy has only in-frame clones and lacks some. The sample yields roughly 130,000 clones, 80% seen once. Trimming pared 3 bases from V and 2 bases from J, leaving 15 bases between. Germline V gene sequence: CDR1 SGHDN, CDR2 FVKESK. This CDR3 spans 16 amino acids. What was sequenced was PBMCs. The V call is TRBV14, the J call TRBJ2-3; D possibly corresponds to TRBD1 (5 bases). The clonotype was recovered from a man aged 35-49 years in good health and CMV-seronegative. The CDR3 here is CASSQGRQTFTDTQYF. The CDR3 DNA sequence: TGTGCCAGCAGCCAGGGGCGGCAGACATTCACAGATACGCAGTATTTT. The full variable domain, rest sourced from reference TRBV14 and TRBJ2-3, is EAGVTQFPSHSVIEKGQTVTLRCDPISGHDNLYWYRRVMGKEIKFLLHFVKESKQDESGMPNNRFLAERTGGTYSTLKVQPAELEDSGVYFCASSQGRQTFTDTQYFGPGTRLTVL.